Listed below are T cell receptor beta chains from one sample, sequenced in a study of cytomegalovirus exposure and HLA in healthy donors. Measured with immunoSEQ multiplex PCR; TCRdb has only the in-frame clones, and not every one. The sample records more than 95,000 clones, approximately 90% being singletons. Specimen: PBMCs. The receptors originated from a woman aged 18-29 years in good health and CMV-seropositive. The CDR3 runs from the conserved cysteine through the conserved F or W. The D gene is left open where the match is weak. Not every row has a clone size; where given, it reads once, few, many or a size class.

v_call: TRBV27; d_call: TRBD1; j_call: TRBJ2-7; clone_size: .; cdr3_nt: TGTGCCAGCAGTTTATCAGGACAGGGGATCTACGAGCAGTACTTC; cdr3_aa: CASSLSGQGIYEQYF
v_call: TRBV7-6; d_call: TRBD1; j_call: TRBJ1-1; clone_size: .; cdr3_nt: TGTGCCAGCAGCTTAGCTTGGGACAGCGCAGCTTTCTTT; cdr3_aa: CASSLAWDSAAFF
v_call: TRBV28; d_call: TRBD1; j_call: TRBJ2-1; clone_size: .; cdr3_nt: TGTGCCAGCAGTACCGGGACAGGGTACAATGAGCAGTTCTTC; cdr3_aa: CASSTGTGYNEQFF
v_call: TRBV28; d_call: .; j_call: TRBJ2-7; clone_size: few; cdr3_nt: TGTGCCAGCAGTTCGGCCGGGTCCCTACGGTTGGAGCAGTACTTC; cdr3_aa: CASSSAGSLRLEQYF
v_call: TRBV2; d_call: TRBD2; j_call: TRBJ2-3; clone_size: .; cdr3_nt: TGTGCCAGCAGTGAACTGGGCGGGGGGTCTTTTGATACGCAGTATTTT; cdr3_aa: CASSELGGGSFDTQYF
v_call: TRBV28; d_call: .; j_call: TRBJ1-2; clone_size: .; cdr3_nt: TGTGCCAGCAGTTTCCTAGACAGGCCCGGCTATGGCTACACCTTC; cdr3_aa: CASSFLDRPGYGYTF
v_call: TRBV5-1; d_call: .; j_call: TRBJ2-3; clone_size: .; cdr3_nt: TGCGCCAGCAGCTTGGTTCAGGCCTTCACAGATACGCAGTATTTT; cdr3_aa: CASSLVQAFTDTQYF
v_call: TRBV7-3; d_call: .; j_call: TRBJ2-5; clone_size: .; cdr3_nt: TGTGCCAGCAGCCAGGGTCTTACCCCCCAAGAGACCCAGTACTTC; cdr3_aa: CASSQGLTPQETQYF
v_call: TRBV12-2; d_call: .; j_call: TRBJ2-3; clone_size: .; cdr3_nt: TGTGCAAGTCGCCCTCGAGCGGGGGGGCCGGATACGCAGTATTTT; cdr3_aa: CASRPRAGGPDTQYF
v_call: TRBV19; d_call: TRBD1; j_call: TRBJ1-5; clone_size: .; cdr3_nt: TGTGCCAGTAGTCCGCGACAGGGCTACAATCAGCCCCAGCATTTT; cdr3_aa: CASSPRQGYNQPQHF
v_call: TRBV19; d_call: TRBD1; j_call: TRBJ1-5; clone_size: .; cdr3_nt: TGTGCCAGTAGTATAGGACAGGGCGGCAATCAGCCCCAGCATTTT; cdr3_aa: CASSIGQGGNQPQHF
v_call: TRBV19; d_call: TRBD2; j_call: TRBJ2-2; clone_size: .; cdr3_nt: TGTGCCAGTACCTCCCCGGGACTAGCGATGAACACCGGGGAGCTGTTTTTT; cdr3_aa: CASTSPGLAMNTGELFF
v_call: TRBV5-1; d_call: TRBD2; j_call: TRBJ2-5; clone_size: .; cdr3_nt: TGCGCCAGCAGCTTGGCAGGGACTAGGAAAGAGACCCAGTACTTC; cdr3_aa: CASSLAGTRKETQYF
v_call: TRBV2; d_call: TRBD1; j_call: TRBJ1-4; clone_size: .; cdr3_nt: TGTGCCAGTCTGAGGGGACAGGGAGATGAAAAACTGTTTTTT; cdr3_aa: CASLRGQGDEKLFF
v_call: TRBV5-4; d_call: .; j_call: TRBJ1-2; clone_size: .; cdr3_nt: TGTGCCAGCACCCCGGGAGGGTACGATGGCTACACCTTC; cdr3_aa: CASTPGGYDGYTF
v_call: TRBV27; d_call: TRBD2; j_call: TRBJ2-1; clone_size: .; cdr3_nt: TGTGCCAGCTCTTATAATGCGGGAGAAATATACAATGAGCAGTTCTTC; cdr3_aa: CASSYNAGEIYNEQFF
v_call: TRBV2; d_call: .; j_call: TRBJ2-2; clone_size: once; cdr3_nt: TGTGCCAGCAGTGTAGTGGGAGGCGCCGGGGAGCTGTTTTTT; cdr3_aa: CASSVVGGAGELFF
v_call: TRBV28; d_call: TRBD1; j_call: TRBJ1-4; clone_size: .; cdr3_nt: TGTGCCAGCTCGAAACAGGGGGGACAGGGCCATGAAAAACTGTTTTTT; cdr3_aa: CASSKQGGQGHEKLFF
v_call: TRBV6-5; d_call: TRBD1; j_call: TRBJ1-2; clone_size: .; cdr3_nt: TGTGCCAGCAGTTACCTAGAGGGGGCTGGGGGCTACACCTTC; cdr3_aa: CASSYLEGAGGYTF
v_call: TRBV27; d_call: .; j_call: TRBJ1-1; clone_size: .; cdr3_nt: TGTGCCAGCAGTCTCAGGGGCATGAACACTGAAGCTTTCTTT; cdr3_aa: CASSLRGMNTEAFF
v_call: TRBV28; d_call: TRBD1; j_call: TRBJ2-2; clone_size: .; cdr3_nt: TGTGCCAGCTCCTTAGGGGGACAGGGCACCGGGGAGCTGTTTTTT; cdr3_aa: CASSLGGQGTGELFF
v_call: TRBV2; d_call: TRBD2; j_call: TRBJ2-4; clone_size: .; cdr3_nt: TGTGCCAGCAAGGGAACAGCCGGGCTAGCGGTAGCCAAAAACATTCAGTACTTC; cdr3_aa: CASKGTAGLAVAKNIQYF
v_call: TRBV15; d_call: .; j_call: TRBJ1-1; clone_size: .; cdr3_nt: TGTGCCACCAGCAGACATCGAGGGGGCACTGAAGCTTTCTTT; cdr3_aa: CATSRHRGGTEAFF
v_call: TRBV19; d_call: .; j_call: TRBJ2-2; clone_size: .; cdr3_nt: TGTGCCAGTAGTATATACCTTCGGGGGGGACAGAGGAACACCGGGGAGCTGTTTTTT; cdr3_aa: CASSIYLRGGQRNTGELFF
v_call: TRBV28; d_call: TRBD1; j_call: TRBJ1-5; clone_size: .; cdr3_nt: TGTGCCAGCAGGGACAGGGGGCGAAGAGGGAGCAATCAGCCCCAGCATTTT; cdr3_aa: CASRDRGRRGSNQPQHF
v_call: TRBV28; d_call: .; j_call: TRBJ1-2; clone_size: .; cdr3_nt: TGTGCCAGCAACTCTCCGGGCGGAGGGCGGGGCGACTATGGCTACACCTTC; cdr3_aa: CASNSPGGGRGDYGYTF
v_call: TRBV7-3; d_call: .; j_call: TRBJ2-5; clone_size: .; cdr3_nt: TGTGCCAGCAGCTTAAACGGCGGGGACCCAGAGACCCAGTACTTC; cdr3_aa: CASSLNGGDPETQYF
v_call: TRBV19; d_call: .; j_call: TRBJ1-4; clone_size: .; cdr3_nt: TGTGCCAGTAGTAAGACAGCAACTAATGAAAAACTGTTTTTT; cdr3_aa: CASSKTATNEKLFF
v_call: TRBV9; d_call: .; j_call: TRBJ1-3; clone_size: once; cdr3_nt: TGTGCCAGCAGCGTAGGGAGGAGCTCTGGAAACACCATATATTTT; cdr3_aa: CASSVGRSSGNTIYF
v_call: TRBV6-1; d_call: .; j_call: TRBJ2-7; clone_size: .; cdr3_nt: TGTGCCAGCAGTCTAGGGGGATCTGGCTCCTACGAGCAGTACTTC; cdr3_aa: CASSLGGSGSYEQYF
v_call: TRBV11-2; d_call: .; j_call: TRBJ2-1; clone_size: .; cdr3_nt: TGTGCCAGCAGCTTCCTTGCGGGGGACATCAATGAGCAGTTCTTC; cdr3_aa: CASSFLAGDINEQFF
v_call: TRBV6-1; d_call: TRBD2; j_call: TRBJ2-3; clone_size: .; cdr3_nt: TGTGCCGGCAGTGAAACGGCTAGCGGGACAGATACGCAGTATTTT; cdr3_aa: CAGSETASGTDTQYF
v_call: TRBV6-5; d_call: .; j_call: TRBJ2-1; clone_size: .; cdr3_nt: TGTGCCAGCAGTTACGCTCAAGCGAATGAGCAGTTCTTC; cdr3_aa: CASSYAQANEQFF
v_call: TRBV6-1; d_call: .; j_call: TRBJ2-1; clone_size: .; cdr3_nt: TGTGCCAGCCTGAGGGGGGGAACCTACAATGAGCAGTTCTTC; cdr3_aa: CASLRGGTYNEQFF
v_call: TRBV2; d_call: .; j_call: TRBJ1-2; clone_size: .; cdr3_nt: TGTGCCAGCAGTGAAGCCGTCCCGATTCAGTTCCCCTTC; cdr3_aa: CASSEAVPIQFPF
v_call: TRBV4-1; d_call: .; j_call: TRBJ1-5; clone_size: .; cdr3_nt: TGCGCCAGCAGCCAAGCCCCAAGGTCAGGGGCCCAGCATTTT; cdr3_aa: CASSQAPRSGAQHF
v_call: TRBV11-2; d_call: TRBD1; j_call: TRBJ2-7; clone_size: .; cdr3_nt: TGTGCCAGCAGCCACCCAGGGGGAAGTTACGAGCAGTACTTC; cdr3_aa: CASSHPGGSYEQYF
v_call: TRBV5-4; d_call: .; j_call: TRBJ1-2; clone_size: .; cdr3_nt: TGTGCCAGCAGCTCTGCGCGCGACTCACGGGGCTACACCTTC; cdr3_aa: CASSSARDSRGYTF
v_call: TRBV7-9; d_call: .; j_call: TRBJ2-7; clone_size: .; cdr3_nt: TGTGCCAGCAGCTTACCCCAAGGACAGACCCCCTACGAGCAGTACTTC; cdr3_aa: CASSLPQGQTPYEQYF
v_call: TRBV11-3; d_call: TRBD1; j_call: TRBJ2-4; clone_size: .; cdr3_nt: TGTGCCAGCAGCTTAGAAGGGGGCAGGCAAAACATTCAGTACTTC; cdr3_aa: CASSLEGGRQNIQYF
v_call: TRBV6-5; d_call: .; j_call: TRBJ1-2; clone_size: .; cdr3_nt: TGTGCCAGCAGTTACTCGATTTCAGATGGCTACACCTTC; cdr3_aa: CASSYSISDGYTF
v_call: TRBV6-5; d_call: .; j_call: TRBJ2-1; clone_size: .; cdr3_nt: TGTGCCAGCAGTCAAAGGGGGGGGGACAATGAGCAGTTCTTC; cdr3_aa: CASSQRGGDNEQFF
v_call: TRBV4-1; d_call: TRBD1; j_call: TRBJ1-5; clone_size: .; cdr3_nt: TGCGCCAGCAGCCAAGATTGGCGACAGGGAATCAATCAGCCCCAGCATTTT; cdr3_aa: CASSQDWRQGINQPQHF
v_call: TRBV28; d_call: .; j_call: TRBJ1-4; clone_size: .; cdr3_nt: TGTGCCAGCAGTTTGAGCCAAAACGAAAAACTGTTTTTT; cdr3_aa: CASSLSQNEKLFF
v_call: TRBV28; d_call: TRBD1; j_call: TRBJ1-5; clone_size: .; cdr3_nt: TGTGCCAGCAGTTTAAAAGGGACCCGGGACAGGGGCCGATATAGCAATCAGCCCCAGCATTTT; cdr3_aa: CASSLKGTRDRGRYSNQPQHF
v_call: TRBV6-5; d_call: TRBD2; j_call: TRBJ2-5; clone_size: .; cdr3_nt: TGTGCCAGCAGTTACTCGATGAGCGGGGGGCAAGAGACCCAGTACTTC; cdr3_aa: CASSYSMSGGQETQYF
v_call: TRBV27; d_call: .; j_call: TRBJ1-5; clone_size: .; cdr3_nt: TGTGCCAGCAGTTTACAGGGCGGCAATCAGCCCCAGCATTTT; cdr3_aa: CASSLQGGNQPQHF
v_call: TRBV7-8; d_call: TRBD2; j_call: TRBJ2-7; clone_size: few; cdr3_nt: TGTGCCAGCACCTTAGCGGGAGGTCCGGGGGAGCAGTACTTC; cdr3_aa: CASTLAGGPGEQYF
v_call: TRBV5-5; d_call: .; j_call: TRBJ1-5; clone_size: few; cdr3_nt: TGTGCCAGCAGCCCGGGGAGTTTGGGGTACGGGCAGCCCCAGCATTTT; cdr3_aa: CASSPGSLGYGQPQHF
v_call: TRBV19; d_call: TRBD1; j_call: TRBJ2-7; clone_size: .; cdr3_nt: TGTGCCAGTAGTATAGAGGGACAGGGCTCCTACGAGCAGTACTTC; cdr3_aa: CASSIEGQGSYEQYF
v_call: TRBV6-1; d_call: .; j_call: TRBJ2-1; clone_size: .; cdr3_nt: TGTGCCAGCAGTTTGGGGGGGCCCACAAATGAGCAGTTCTTC; cdr3_aa: CASSLGGPTNEQFF
v_call: TRBV19; d_call: .; j_call: TRBJ2-2; clone_size: once; cdr3_nt: TGTGCCAGTAGTTATTTCGGCAGGGGCGAAGGCACCGGGGAGCTGTTTTTT; cdr3_aa: CASSYFGRGEGTGELFF
v_call: TRBV10-3; d_call: .; j_call: TRBJ2-3; clone_size: .; cdr3_nt: TGTGCCATCAGTGATACAGGGAAGCGGACAGATACGCAGTATTTT; cdr3_aa: CAISDTGKRTDTQYF
v_call: TRBV19; d_call: .; j_call: TRBJ1-1; clone_size: .; cdr3_nt: TGTGCCAGTACGAAGAGGGTGGGCACTGAAGCTTTCTTT; cdr3_aa: CASTKRVGTEAFF
v_call: TRBV10-1; d_call: TRBD2; j_call: TRBJ2-3; clone_size: .; cdr3_nt: TGCGCCAGCAGTGACCTAGCGGGGGGGTACACAGATACGCAGTATTTT; cdr3_aa: CASSDLAGGYTDTQYF
v_call: TRBV29-1; d_call: TRBD1; j_call: TRBJ1-1; clone_size: .; cdr3_nt: TGCAGCGTTGGGTACAGGGGCACTGAAGCTTTCTTT; cdr3_aa: CSVGYRGTEAFF